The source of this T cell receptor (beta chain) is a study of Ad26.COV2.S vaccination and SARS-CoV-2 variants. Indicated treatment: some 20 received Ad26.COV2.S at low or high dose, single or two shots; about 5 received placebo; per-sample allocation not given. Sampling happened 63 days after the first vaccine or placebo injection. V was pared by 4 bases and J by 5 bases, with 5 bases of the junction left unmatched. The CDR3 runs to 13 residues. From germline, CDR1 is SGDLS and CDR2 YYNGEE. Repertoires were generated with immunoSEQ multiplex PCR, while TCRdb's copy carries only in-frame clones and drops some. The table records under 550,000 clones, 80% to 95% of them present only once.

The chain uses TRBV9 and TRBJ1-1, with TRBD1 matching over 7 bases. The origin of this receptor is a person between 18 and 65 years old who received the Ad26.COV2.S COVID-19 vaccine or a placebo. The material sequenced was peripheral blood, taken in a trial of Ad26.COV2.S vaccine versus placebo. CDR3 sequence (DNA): TGTGCCAGCAGCCAAGGGGGCCGAACTGAAGCTTTCTTT. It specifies CASSQGGRTEAFF.